This T cell receptor beta chain was retrieved from a study of Ad26.COV2.S vaccination and SARS-CoV-2 variants. Described treatment: about 20 received Ad26.COV2.S at low or high dose, single or two shots; a few received placebo; per-sample allocation not given. On day 63 after the first injection, vaccine and placebo recipients gave samples. Vaccination employed an Ad26 vector expressing the Wuhan-strain SARS-CoV-2 spike. Libraries were prepared by immunoSEQ multiplex PCR; TCRdb keeps only in-frame clonotypes and omits some of them. The sample lists roughly 300,000 clones, about 88% occurring once. This CDR3 spans 16 amino acids. J lost 5 bases, V lost 5 bases, and 11 bases had no gene match. Per the germline V gene, CDR1 is SGHVS and CDR2 is FNYEAQ. General observations from the study: Quantification of TCR breadth and depth may have yielded underestimates of total T cell responses. Vaccine recipients posted higher spike-specific TCR breadth than their placebo counterparts.

As regards this clone: Antigen specificity is unknown.

The sequences come from peripheral blood, collected in a trial of Ad26.COV2.S vaccine versus placebo. This sequence was found in a person between 18 and 65 years old who received the Ad26.COV2.S COVID-19 vaccine or a placebo. The rearrangement joins TRBV7-6 to TRBJ2-5; 10 bases map to TRBD1. The CDR3 coding sequence is TGTGCCAGCAGCAACGTCCGGGACAGGGGTTTGGAGACCCAGTACTTC. As protein: CASSNVRDRGLETQYF.